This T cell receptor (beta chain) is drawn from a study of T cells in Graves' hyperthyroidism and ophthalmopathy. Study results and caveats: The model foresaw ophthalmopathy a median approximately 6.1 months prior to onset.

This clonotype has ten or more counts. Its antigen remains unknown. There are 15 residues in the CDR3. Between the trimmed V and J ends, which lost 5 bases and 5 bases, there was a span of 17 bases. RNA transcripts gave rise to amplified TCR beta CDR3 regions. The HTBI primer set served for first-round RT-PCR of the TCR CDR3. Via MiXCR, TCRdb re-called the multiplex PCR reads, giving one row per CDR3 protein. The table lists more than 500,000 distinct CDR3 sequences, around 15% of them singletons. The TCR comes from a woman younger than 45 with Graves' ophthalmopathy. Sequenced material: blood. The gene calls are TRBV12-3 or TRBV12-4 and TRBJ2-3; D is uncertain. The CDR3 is CASSLLLLTGDTQYF. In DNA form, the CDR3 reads TGTGCCAGCAGTCTCCTGTTATTAACGGGAGATACGCAGTATTTT.